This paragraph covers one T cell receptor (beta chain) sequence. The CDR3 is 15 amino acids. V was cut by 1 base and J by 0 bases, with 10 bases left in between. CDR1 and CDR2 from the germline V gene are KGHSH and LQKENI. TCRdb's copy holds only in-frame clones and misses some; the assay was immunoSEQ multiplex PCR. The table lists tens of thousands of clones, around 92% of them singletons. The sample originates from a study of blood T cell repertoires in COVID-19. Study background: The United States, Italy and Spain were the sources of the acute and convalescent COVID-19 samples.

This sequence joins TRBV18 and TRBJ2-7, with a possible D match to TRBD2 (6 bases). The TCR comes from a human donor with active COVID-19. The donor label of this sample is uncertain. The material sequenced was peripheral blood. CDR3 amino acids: CASSPLQGGSYEQYF. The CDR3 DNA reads TGTGCCAGCTCACCACTCCAGGGAGGCTCCTACGAGCAGTACTTC.